The T cell receptor beta chain described here comes from a study of T cells after yellow fever vaccination. TCRdb redid the calling of the 5' RACE reads with MiXCR, one entry per CDR3 protein. The sample lists some 290,000 distinct CDR3 sequences; roughly 10% were seen once. V lost 3 bases to trimming and J lost 8 bases, with 11 bases between them. The CDR3 runs 13 residues. This receptor was identified in a man younger than 30 who received the YFV17D yellow fever vaccine. Sequenced material: CD4+ T cells sorted from PBMCs, taken 45 days after the yellow fever booster vaccination. The genes are TRBV12-3 or TRBV12-4 and TRBJ1-5, with no clear D. The CDR3 is CASSLGMSEPQHF. The CDR3 bases are TGTGCCAGCAGTTTGGGAATGAGTGAGCCCCAGCATTTT.